A selection of T cell receptor beta chains follows, all from one sample in a study of blood T cell repertoires in COVID-19. Clones were sequenced by immunoSEQ multiplex PCR, and TCRdb holds only the in-frame ones, with some missing. This sample has fewer than 250,000 clones, with around 87% found just once. The sample consisted of PBMCs or T cells enriched from blood (not recorded which). These receptors were taken from a man aged 30 to 45 who had been exposed to COVID-19. Both conserved end residues are part of each CDR3. A D gene is named only where the DNA matches it firmly. Not all rows give a size; the values are once, few, many and, for expanded clones, a class.

cdr3_nt cdr3_aa cdr3_length clone_size v_call d_call j_call
TGTGCCAGCAGCATCAGACTAGCGGGGGGCGGCGAGCAGTACTTC CASSIRLAGGGEQYF 15 . TRBV13 TRBD2 TRBJ2-7
TGTGCCAGCAGCCAAGAGGTCTCACCTAGCGGCACCATATATTTT CASSQEVSPSGTIYF 15 . TRBV14 . TRBJ1-3
TGTGCCAGCACTCCTGGGCAGAAGTACACTGAAGCTTTCTTT CASTPGQKYTEAFF 14 once TRBV5-6 . TRBJ1-1
TGTGCCAGCAGTTGGAGTAGAGCGGGCGAGCAGTACTTC CASSWSRAGEQYF 13 . TRBV12-3/TRBV12-4 . TRBJ2-7
TGCGCCAGCAGCTTGCGGGGGTCGGGGAACACTGAAGCTTTCTTT CASSLRGSGNTEAFF 15 . TRBV5-1 . TRBJ1-1
TGTGCCAGCGCCCCTGGGGGGTCCCAGCCCCAGCATTTT CASAPGGSQPQHF 13 . TRBV12-3/TRBV12-4 . TRBJ1-5
TGTGCCAGCAGCCCGGGGATTTATGGCTACACCTTC CASSPGIYGYTF 12 . TRBV5-4 . TRBJ1-2
TGTGCCAGCAGCATCACTAGCGGGGGCTCCCAAGAGACCCAGTACTTC CASSITSGGSQETQYF 16 . TRBV5-5 TRBD2 TRBJ2-5
TGCGCCAGCAGATCCGACAGGGGGGCCCTCTATGGCTACACCTTC CASRSDRGALYGYTF 15 once TRBV5-1 TRBD1 TRBJ1-2
TGTGCCAGCAGCTCAAACCAACAGGGGTCCTACGAGCAGTACTTC CASSSNQQGSYEQYF 15 few TRBV7-2 TRBD1 TRBJ2-7
TGCAGCGGTGGCGGCGGGGGTCGTCAAGAGACCCAGTACTTC CSGGGGGRQETQYF 14 . TRBV29-1 TRBD2 TRBJ2-5
TGTGCCAGCAGCGAATTACTCAATTCACCCCTCCACTTT CASSELLNSPLHF 13 . TRBV11-3 . TRBJ1-6
TGTGCCAGCAGCCACAGGTCCACCTACGAGCAGTACTTC CASSHRSTYEQYF 13 . TRBV7-6 . TRBJ2-7
TGTGCCAGCAGCGCTAGCCGGGGGGATGAAAAACTGTTTTTT CASSASRGDEKLFF 14 . TRBV7-9 . TRBJ1-4
TGTGCCAGCAGCTCCCGGACTAGCGGGGGGCGGAGTGAGCAGTTCTTC CASSSRTSGGRSEQFF 16 . TRBV7-2 TRBD2 TRBJ2-1
TGTGCCGCCCGTAGCGGCCGGGGGGAGCTGTTTTTT CAARSGRGELFF 12 once TRBV6-5 . TRBJ2-2
TGTGCCAGCAGTTCCCTAGCGGGGGCTAGCACAGATACGCAGTATTTT CASSSLAGASTDTQYF 16 . TRBV2 TRBD2 TRBJ2-3
TGCGCCAGCAGCCGGGGGGACAATCAGCCCCAGCATTTT CASSRGDNQPQHF 13 few TRBV5-1 . TRBJ1-5
TGTGCCAGCAGCGAGACAGTGGGTACAGATACGCAGTATTTT CASSETVGTDTQYF 14 . TRBV9 . TRBJ2-3
TGCGCCAGCAGTGAGTCGGGACAGCCAAACACTGAAGCTTTCTTT CASSESGQPNTEAFF 15 . TRBV10-1 TRBD1 TRBJ1-1
TGTGCCAGCAGCTTGACTAGCGCTCGGGATACGCAGTATTTT CASSLTSARDTQYF 14 . TRBV7-2 TRBD2 TRBJ2-3
TGCAGCGCCGAGACCGGGACAGCTTATGGCTACACCTTC CSAETGTAYGYTF 13 . TRBV29-1 TRBD1 TRBJ1-2
TGTGCAAGTCGCCCTTTCTCTGGGGCCAACGTCCTGACTTTC CASRPFSGANVLTF 14 . TRBV12-2 . TRBJ2-6
TGTGCCAGCAGTTTGCTAGCGGGGGGCTACAATGAGCAGTTCTTC CASSLLAGGYNEQFF 15 . TRBV5-4 TRBD2 TRBJ2-1
TGTGCCAGCTTTCAGCGGGGGAGTGCCACAGATACGCAGTATTTT CASFQRGSATDTQYF 15 . TRBV6-5 TRBD2 TRBJ2-3
TGCGCCAGCACGGAGGCTGGTGGCACAGATACGCAGTATTTT CASTEAGGTDTQYF 14 . TRBV10-2 . TRBJ2-3
TGTGCCAGCTCACCCGTAAGGGAAGGGGTAGGCTATGGCTACACCTTC CASSPVREGVGYGYTF 16 . TRBV18 . TRBJ1-2
TGTGCCAGCAAGGGACAGGGAGGGGAAAAACTGTTTTTT CASKGQGGEKLFF 13 . TRBV12-3/TRBV12-4 TRBD1 TRBJ1-4
TGTGCCAGCAGCTCACTCCGGACTACCCGCAATGAGCAGTTCTTC CASSSLRTTRNEQFF 15 . TRBV11-2 . TRBJ2-1
TGTGCCAGCAGCTTGGGTAGGGAGAACGAGCAGTACTTC CASSLGRENEQYF 13 . TRBV5-4 . TRBJ2-7
TGTGCCAGCAGCCAAGATAGGCGGGGGGACACAGATACGCAGTATTTT CASSQDRRGDTDTQYF 16 . TRBV4-2 TRBD2 TRBJ2-3
TGTGCCACCAGCAGAAACATGAACACTGAAGCTTTCTTT CATSRNMNTEAFF 13 . TRBV15 . TRBJ1-1
TGTGCCAGCAGTCCCGGGCTAGCGGGGCGCTACGAGCAGTACTTC CASSPGLAGRYEQYF 15 . TRBV6-2/TRBV6-3 TRBD2 TRBJ2-7
TGTGCCAGTAGTAGATTACAGGGTGAAGCTTTCTTT CASSRLQGEAFF 12 . TRBV19 . TRBJ1-1
TGTGCCAGCAGACTTTTAAGTAGCTCCTATAATTCACCCCTCCACTTT CASRLLSSSYNSPLHF 16 . TRBV27 . TRBJ1-6
TGCGCCAGCAGCCCGGAGGTCTGGGAAGGGCAGCCCCAGCATTTT CASSPEVWEGQPQHF 15 . TRBV5-1 . TRBJ1-5
TGTGCCATCAGTGAGTCTACGGGCAGGGGGCCTAATGAGCAGTTCTTC CAISESTGRGPNEQFF 16 . TRBV10-3 TRBD1 TRBJ2-1
TGTGCCAGCAGTTCCACCGGGACTGTAAACACTGAAGCTTTCTTT CASSSTGTVNTEAFF 15 . TRBV6-5 . TRBJ1-1
TGTGCCAGCAGCCTCGGACAGAACACTGAAGCTTTCTTT CASSLGQNTEAFF 13 . TRBV3-1/TRBV3-2 . TRBJ1-1
TGCAGTGTGTCCATCCAAGAGACCCAGTACTTC CSVSIQETQYF 11 . TRBV20-1 . TRBJ2-5
TGTGCCAGCAGTGAGAGCGGGGGAGGAGTTACGCAGTATTTT CASSESGGGVTQYF 14 . TRBV6-4 TRBD2 TRBJ2-3
TGCGCCAGCAGCTCCCCGGGCGGGGAGCTGTTTTTT CASSSPGGELFF 12 . TRBV4-1 . TRBJ2-2
TGTGCCAGCAGCTCATCAGGACTCGAAACAGATACGCAGTATTTT CASSSSGLETDTQYF 15 many TRBV7-3 . TRBJ2-3
TGTGCCAGCTCACTCCCCCGGGACTGGTCCTACAATGAGCAGTTCTTC CASSLPRDWSYNEQFF 16 . TRBV18 . TRBJ2-1
TGTGCCAGCTCATCCTCCCGGGACCAAGAGACCCAGTACTTC CASSSSRDQETQYF 14 . TRBV18 . TRBJ2-5
TGTGCCAGCAGCCATGGGGACAGGGTTTCAGAGACCCAGTACTTC CASSHGDRVSETQYF 15 . TRBV3-1/TRBV3-2 TRBD1 TRBJ2-5
TGTGCCAGCAGCGTATCCCCCAGTAATGGGGGGCAAGAGACCCAGTACTTC CASSVSPSNGGQETQYF 17 . TRBV9 . TRBJ2-5
TGTGCCAGCAGTTACTTTGTTGGGGGCAGTCCCTACGAGCAGTACTTC CASSYFVGGSPYEQYF 16 . TRBV6-5 . TRBJ2-7
TGTGCCAGCAGTGTCTCCAACGGGCCCCTCCACTTT CASSVSNGPLHF 12 once TRBV12-3/TRBV12-4 . TRBJ1-6
TGTGCCACCAGTGGCCCGGGACAGCGAAGCACAGATACGCAGTATTTT CATSGPGQRSTDTQYF 16 . TRBV24-1 TRBD1 TRBJ2-3
TGTGCCAGCAGCTTAGGCGGGGGGGCCTACGAGCAGTACTTC CASSLGGGAYEQYF 14 . TRBV7-8 TRBD2 TRBJ2-7
TGTGCCAGCGCTACGGGACAAAATCAGCCCCAGCATTTT CASATGQNQPQHF 13 once TRBV2 . TRBJ1-5
TGTGCCAGCAGCGGAACGACAGGGGGCGCGACCCAGTACTTC CASSGTTGGATQYF 14 . TRBV9 TRBD1 TRBJ2-5
TGTGCCAGCAGCGTATTGAGCGGGTTTAATGAAAAACTGTTTTTT CASSVLSGFNEKLFF 15 once TRBV9 . TRBJ1-4
TGTGCCAGCAGCCCACACAGATTAGTCGACACGGACACTGAAGCTTTCTTT CASSPHRLVDTDTEAFF 17 . TRBV7-9 . TRBJ1-1
TGTGCCAGCAGTGATACCCTCCTCTCGGGAAGCTATGGCTACACCTTC CASSDTLLSGSYGYTF 16 . TRBV6-1 . TRBJ1-2
TGTGCCAGCAGCCGGGGACTAGCGGGGGGCGGGGCGTTCTTC CASSRGLAGGGAFF 14 . TRBV3-1/TRBV3-2 TRBD2 TRBJ2-1
TGTGCCAGTAGGGGTGGACAGGGGTCAGCCTACGAGCAGTACTTC CASRGGQGSAYEQYF 15 once TRBV19 TRBD1 TRBJ2-7